The present TCR beta chain was sequenced within a study of monozygotic twins with inflammatory bowel disease. The study's findings and limits: Telling different T cell subtypes apart from each other was not possible. Concordance status among twins (concordant versus discordant) showed no link to repertoire similarity, possibly from limited power.

Concerning this clonotype itself: Its target is unknown.

Blood, 2.5 to 3 ml, was drawn per donor. Each CDR3 protein gets one entry in TCRdb, which reprocessed the 5' RACE reads and gives no DNA. Its clone listing holds fewer than 450,000 distinct CDR3 sequences. The CDR3 covers 15 residues. Germline assignment: CDR1 SEHNR and CDR2 FQNEAQ (reference sequence). The chain is built from TRBV7-9 and TRBJ2-2. The sample consisted of blood. The TCR originated in a human donor with ulcerative colitis or Crohn's disease, or a healthy co-twin of an affected twin (not recorded which). The CDR3 loop is CASSSGLRYTGELFF.